A single sample is the source of the 9 T cell receptor beta chains below, sequenced in a study of cytomegalovirus exposure and HLA in healthy donors. The PCR contained 60 Vbeta and 13 Jbeta primers. Profiling relied on immunoSEQ multiplex PCR, and the TCRdb table lists in-frame clones only, not all of them. The sample records some 170,000 clones, under 9.5% being singletons. The sample comprised PBMCs. The receptor set was obtained from a woman aged 30 to 39 in good health and CMV-seropositive.

CDR3 amino acids: CASSLAGGISYNEQFF. CDR3 nucleotide sequence: TGTGCCAGCAGCTTGGCAGGGGGTATATCCTACAATGAGCAGTTCTTC. This chain uses TRBV5-6 with TRBJ2-1; 7 bases map to TRBD1. The CDR3 covers 16 residues. J gave up 1 base and V 0 bases, and 4 bases lay outside the gene matches. CDR1 is SGHDT, CDR2 YYEEEE, per germline.

This clone was detected a few times. The chain is built from TRBV30 and TRBJ1-4, with 9 bases identical to TRBD1. CDR1 and CDR2 (germline): GTSNPN, SVGIG (reference sequence). V shed 3 bases and J 7 bases; nucleotides not matched to a gene: 6. This CDR3 comprises 14 residues. The CDR3 here is CAWRVQGAGEKLFF. CDR3 DNA sequence: TGTGCCTGGAGAGTACAGGGGGCGGGTGAAAAACTGTTTTTT.

This clone was seen more than once but under ten times. Here the CDR3 reads CATSRDKEGVRETQYF. CDR3 bases: TGTGCCACCAGCAGAGATAAGGAGGGAGTCAGGGAGACCCAGTACTTC. This chain uses TRBV15 with TRBJ2-5, with D possibly being TRBD2 (6 bases). Germline V lookup: CDR1 LNHNV, CDR2 YYDKDF (reference sequence). V was pared by 0 bases and J by 5 bases, with 16 bases between. The CDR3 is 16 amino acids.

J is TRBJ2-1 and V is TRBV29-1, with TRBD1 matching 9 bases. The CDR3 is 13 residues long. The germline V gene has CDR1 SQVTM and CDR2 ANQGSEA. The J segment lost 8 bases and the V segment lost 6 bases, leaving 8 bases of the junction unmatched. The CDR3 loop reads CSVRRQGVHEQFF. The CDR3 DNA is TGCAGCGTACGCCGACAGGGGGTACATGAGCAGTTCTTC.

The rearrangement links TRBV29-1 to TRBJ2-5; weak D call: TRBD1 (6 bases). This CDR3 has 12 amino acids. Germline CDR1 and CDR2: SQVTM and ANQGSEA. Trimming took off 7 bases at V and 5 bases at J, with 14 bases between the two ends. CDR3 sequence reads: CSALTGRETQYF. DNA for the CDR3: TGCAGCGCCTTGACAGGTCGGGAGACCCAGTACTTC.

There are a few counts of this clone. This chain links TRBV9 with TRBJ2-3; a possible D gene is TRBD2 (5 bases). The germline V gene encodes CDR1 SGDLS and CDR2 YYNGEE. The CDR3 contains 14 residues. The V end was cut by 4 bases, the J end by 2 bases, with 11 bases between. The CDR3 DNA follows: TGTGCCAGCAGCCCTCGGCGGGTCACAGATACGCAGTATTTT. It specifies CASSPRRVTDTQYF.

A single count supports this clone. This chain connects TRBV2 to TRBJ2-4, with 8 bases fitting TRBD1. V gave up 5 bases and J gave up 2 bases; unmatched junction bases: 8. The CDR3 has 16 amino acids. CDR1 and CDR2 (germline): SNHLY, FYNNEI. The CDR3 sequence is CASSPGQGRPKNIQYF. CDR3 sequence (DNA): TGTGCCAGCAGTCCTGGACAGGGAAGGCCCAAAAACATTCAGTACTTC.

This clone was counted between two and nine times. The chain joins TRBV9 to TRBJ2-2; 7 positions agree with TRBD2. Germline CDR1 is SGDLS and CDR2 is YYNGEE. Germline trimming cut 0 bases from V and 5 bases from J; bases unmatched to any gene: 10. The CDR3 has 17 amino acids. The CDR3 region is CASSVAVSGFGTGELFF. CDR3 nucleotide sequence: TGTGCCAGCAGCGTAGCTGTTAGCGGGTTCGGGACCGGGGAGCTGTTTTTT.

The chain couples TRBV7-3 to TRBJ2-2; TRBD2 aligns across 10 bases. Per germline, CDR1 SGHTA and CDR2 FQGTGA. The CDR3 has 17 amino acids. The ends lost 5 bases at V and 0 bases at J; junction bases unmatched: 6. CDR3 protein: CASSPRGTSANTGELFF. Here the CDR3 DNA reads TGTGCCAGCAGCCCCCGAGGGACTAGCGCGAACACCGGGGAGCTGTTTTTT.